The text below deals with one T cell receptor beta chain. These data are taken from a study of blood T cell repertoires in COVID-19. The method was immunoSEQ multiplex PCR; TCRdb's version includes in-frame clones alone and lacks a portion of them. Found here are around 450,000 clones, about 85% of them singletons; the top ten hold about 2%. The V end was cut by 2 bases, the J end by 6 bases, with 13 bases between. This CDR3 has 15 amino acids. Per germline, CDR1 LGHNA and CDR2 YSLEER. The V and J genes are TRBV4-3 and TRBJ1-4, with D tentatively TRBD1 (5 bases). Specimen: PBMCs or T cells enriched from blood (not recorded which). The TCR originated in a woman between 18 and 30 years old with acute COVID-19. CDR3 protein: CASSQQGTKDEKLFF. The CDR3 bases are TGCGCCAGCAGCCAACAGGGTACAAAGGATGAAAAACTGTTTTTT.